Below, 25 T cell receptor beta chains from the same sample are listed, as sequenced in a study of blood T cell repertoires in COVID-19. The protocol was immunoSEQ multiplex PCR, while the TCRdb copy is restricted to in-frame clones and leaves out a portion. The table has about 170,000 clones, around 85% seen once. Material: peripheral blood. Every receptor here comes from a woman older than 75 with COVID-19, enrolled during active disease.

The chain is built from TRBV18 and TRBJ2-2; TRBD1 matches at 8 bases. CDR3 size: 16 residues. Germline trimming cut 6 bases from V and 5 bases from J; bases unmatched to any gene: 11. Germline CDR1 and CDR2: KGHSH and LQKENI. This CDR3 is CASSPSGQEGTGELFF. The CDR3 bases are TGTGCCAGCTCGCCATCGGGACAGGAAGGGACCGGGGAGCTGTTTTTT.

This chain uses TRBV10-3 with TRBJ2-2, with D possibly being TRBD2 (5 bases). V was shortened by 4 bases and J by 7 bases, with 7 bases between the two germline ends. This CDR3 spans 12 amino acids. The V gene's germline CDR1 is ENHRY and CDR2 SYGVKD. In DNA, the CDR3 is TGTGCCATCAGTGTGAGGGACGGGGAGCTGTTTTTT. This sequence encodes CAISVRDGELFF.

The chain combines TRBV5-1 with TRBJ1-2, with TRBD1 as a possible D gene (6 bases). Germline V gene sequence: CDR1 SGHRS, CDR2 YFSETQ. V dropped 0 bases and J dropped 5 bases, with 14 bases sitting between them. The CDR3 sequence is 15 residues long. The CDR3 DNA is TGCGCCAGCAGCTTGGGGCAGGGGCCCCTATATGGCTACACCTTC. It is translated as CASSLGQGPLYGYTF.

J is TRBJ2-3 and V is TRBV18; a weak D match, TRBD2 (5 bases). The CDR3 is made up of 12 amino acids. CDR1 is KGHSH and CDR2 is LQKENI in the germline V gene. Trimming shortened V by 5 bases and J by 5 bases, and 8 bases separated the two germline ends. In nucleotides, the CDR3 is TGTGCCAGCTCAACGGGAATAGATACGCAGTATTTT. It encodes CASSTGIDTQYF.

The CDR3 coding sequence is TGCAGCGTTGAACTTCGGGGGGCAGGGATTGGGTATGGCTACACCTTC. Residues: CSVELRGAGIGYGYTF. The chain couples TRBV29-1 to TRBJ1-2, with D possibly TRBD1 on 6 matching bases. The V end lost 2 bases, the J end lost 5 bases, and 21 bases lay between the germline ends. Germline V lookup: CDR1 SQVTM, CDR2 ANQGSEA. The length of the CDR3 is 16 residues.

This clone was counted a few times. This chain connects TRBV28 to TRBJ1-2; D uncertain. The germline V gene encodes CDR1 MDHEN and CDR2 SYDVKM. This CDR3 comprises 15 residues. Trimming removed 7 bases at V and 4 bases at J, with 19 bases between. CDR3 bases: TGTGCCAGCAACTCCTTACAAGAGACTTTCTATGGCTACACCTTC. Translating gives CASNSLQETFYGYTF.

This sequence joins TRBV5-4 and TRBJ2-6; no firm D call. The CDR3 has 17 residues. V was cut by 4 bases and J by 0 bases, with 14 bases left in between. CDR1 and CDR2 (germline): SGHNT, YYREEE (reference sequence). CDR3: CASSTLGLDSGANVLTF. The CDR3 nucleotides read TGTGCCAGCAGCACGCTGGGTCTAGACTCTGGGGCCAACGTCCTGACTTTC.

Only a few counts were recorded for this clone. The chain employs TRBV11-2 and TRBJ1-2; possibly TRBD1 for D (5 bases). Trimming shortened V by 5 bases and J by 7 bases, and 11 bases separated the two germline ends. CDR3 size: 12 residues. From germline, CDR1 is SGHAT and CDR2 FQNNGV. Here the CDR3 reads CASSPGGSGYTF. CDR3 nucleotide sequence: TGTGCCAGCAGCCCCGGGGGGAGTGGCTACACCTTC.

The CDR3 region is CASRDSLVYGYTF. The CDR3 DNA follows: TGTGCCAGCAGGGACAGTTTGGTTTATGGCTACACCTTC. V and J are TRBV2 and TRBJ1-2; a weak D match, TRBD1 (6 bases). CDR1 SNHLY and CDR2 FYNNEI come from the germline V gene. The CDR3 has 13 residues. Between the trimmed V and J ends, which lost 6 bases and 5 bases, there was a span of 13 bases.

The chain combines TRBV4-1 with TRBJ2-1, with 12 bases fitting TRBD2. CDR3 length: 16 amino acids. CDR1 is MGHRA and CDR2 is YSYEKL in the germline V gene. V dropped 1 base and J dropped 4; count of bases not matched to a gene: 2. The CDR3 here is CASSQGLAGDYNEQFF. CDR3 DNA: TGCGCCAGCAGCCAAGGACTAGCGGGGGATTACAATGAGCAGTTCTTC.

The chain carries TRBV7-2 and TRBJ2-1, with D possibly matching TRBD1 (6 bases). CDR1 is SGHTA and CDR2 is FQGNSA in the germline V gene. CDR3 size: 15 residues. Deletions cut 1 base from V and 6 bases from J, with 13 bases between. CDR3 loop: CASSLEAGVFNEQFF. The CDR3, as DNA: TGTGCCAGCAGCTTAGAAGCAGGGGTTTTCAATGAGCAGTTCTTC. The full variable domain, rest sourced from reference TRBV7-2 and TRBJ2-1, is GAGVSQSPSNKVTEKGKDVELRCDPISGHTALYWYRQSLGQGLEFLIYFQGNSAPDKSGLPSDRFSAERTGGSVSTLTIQRTQQEDSAVYLCASSLEAGVFNEQFFGPGTRLTVL.

This chain links TRBV7-9 with TRBJ1-2; 9 positions match TRBD1. The trim removed 3 bases at V and 4 bases at J, leaving 3 bases unmatched. The CDR3 totals 14 residues. CDR1 is SEHNR and CDR2 is FQNEAQ in the germline V gene (reference sequence). Here the CDR3 DNA reads TGTGCCAGCAGCTTGGGACAGGGCGCCTATGGCTACACCTTC. Encoded protein: CASSLGQGAYGYTF.

This chain links TRBV19 with TRBJ2-3; 9 bases align to TRBD1. In germline, CDR1 is LNHDA, CDR2 SQIVND (reference sequence). The length of the CDR3 is 17 residues. J lost 0 bases, V lost 6 bases, and 10 bases had no gene match. The CDR3 DNA follows: TGTGCCAGTAGCCGCGGGCGACAGGGGGTGAGCACAGATACGCAGTATTTT. It codes for CASSRGRQGVSTDTQYF.

The V gene is TRBV5-1, the J gene TRBJ2-4; maybe TRBD2 (5 bases). V lost 0 bases to trimming and J lost 7 bases, with 8 bases between them. This CDR3 has 13 residues. Germline V gives CDR1 SGHRS, CDR2 YFSETQ. The CDR3 protein is CASSLGRSNIQYF. CDR3 nucleotide sequence: TGCGCCAGCAGCTTGGGGAGGTCGAACATTCAGTACTTC.

J is TRBJ2-7 and V is TRBV3-1 (or the pseudogene TRBV3-2); 9 bases agree with TRBD1. The V segment lost 1 base and the J segment 7 bases; nucleotides outside the gene matches: 11. The CDR3 has 16 amino acids. Germline V gives CDR1 LGHDT, CDR2 YNNKEL (reference sequence). The CDR3 nucleotides read TGTGCCAGCAGCCAAGGTGTTGCACAGGGGGCAGGAGAGCAGTACTTC. Amino acids: CASSQGVAQGAGEQYF.

This clone was seen just once. This rearrangement joins TRBV7-9 to TRBJ1-3, with a weak D call TRBD1 (5 bases). CDR3 length: 15 amino acids. V lost 5 bases and J 8 bases, leaving 19 bases between the germline ends. The V gene's germline CDR1 is SEHNR and CDR2 FQNEAQ (reference sequence). CDR3 residues: CASSTGPFGSDTIYF. The CDR3, as DNA: TGTGCCAGCAGCACAGGACCGTTCGGTAGTGACACCATATATTTT.

The chain employs TRBV3-1 (or the pseudogene TRBV3-2) and TRBJ1-5; 8 nucleotides line up with TRBD1. V trimming: 4 bases; J trimming: 7 bases; junction bases outside the gene matches: 6. Germline lookup yields CDR1 LGHDT and CDR2 YNNKEL (reference sequence). The CDR3 is made up of 14 amino acids. The CDR3 here is CASSLGQGRQPQHF. The DNA of the CDR3 is TGTGCCAGCAGCCTTGGACAGGGACGGCAGCCCCAGCATTTT.

V is TRBV28 and J is TRBJ2-7; D call uncertain. The V end lost 5 bases, the J end lost 6 bases, and 8 bases lay between the germline ends. The CDR3 runs to 11 residues. Germline V gene lookup returns CDR1 MDHEN and CDR2 SYDVKM. CDR3 coding DNA: TGTGCCAGCAGTCGAATCGGCGAGCAGTACTTC. Translated: CASSRIGEQYF.

This chain connects TRBV18 to TRBJ1-5; 9 bases are a match to TRBD1. Trimming removed 6 bases from V and 5 bases from J; junction bases left unmatched: 5. Germline V lookup: CDR1 KGHSH, CDR2 LQKENI. The CDR3 loop spans 14 amino acids. DNA of the CDR3: TGTGCCAGCTCGGGACAGGGAAAAGATCAGCCCCAGCATTTT. Its protein is CASSGQGKDQPQHF.

The rearrangement joins TRBV5-4 to TRBJ1-2, with TRBD1 identical over 12 bases. Per the germline V gene, CDR1 is SGHNT and CDR2 is YYREEE (reference sequence). V lost 4 bases and J lost 6; bases outside the gene matches: 10. This CDR3 spans 16 amino acids. The CDR3 is CASSAPPGTGGDGYTF. In DNA form, the CDR3 reads TGTGCCAGCAGCGCCCCTCCCGGGACAGGGGGCGATGGCTACACCTTC.

The chain recombines TRBV10-3 with TRBJ2-3; possibly TRBD2 for D (6 bases). Germline V lookup: CDR1 ENHRY, CDR2 SYGVKD. Trimming shortened V by 4 bases and J by 4 bases, and 12 bases separated the two germline ends. The CDR3 is 14 residues long. The CDR3 sequence is CAISGTGDSDTQYF. As DNA, the CDR3 is TGTGCCATCAGTGGGACGGGAGACTCAGATACGCAGTATTTT.

The genes are TRBV13 and TRBJ2-7, with 9 bases identical to TRBD1. The CDR3 loop spans 14 amino acids. The germline CDR1 and CDR2 sequences are PRHDT and FYEKMQ (reference sequence). After removal of 5 bases from V and 2 bases from J, the junction contained 4 bases not matched to a gene. DNA of the CDR3: TGTGCCAGCAGCCCAGGGACAGGGCCCTACGAGCAGTACTTC. It encodes CASSPGTGPYEQYF. Using reference TRBV13 and TRBJ2-7 for the parts outside the CDR3, the full variable domain is AAGVIQSPRHLIKEKRETATLKCYPIPRHDTVYWYQQGPGQDPQFLISFYEKMQSDKGSIPDRFSAQQFSDYHSELNMSSLELGDSALYFCASSPGTGPYEQYFGPGTRLTVT.

This clone occurred once. This chain connects TRBV5-1 to TRBJ2-3; the match to TRBD2 covers 10 bases. Per germline, CDR1 SGHRS and CDR2 YFSETQ. With 0 bases clipped from V and 3 bases from J, the junction kept 4 bases outside the gene matches. The CDR3 has 16 residues. The CDR3 loop reads CASSLARTSGTDTQYF. The CDR3 region has the DNA TGCGCCAGCAGCTTGGCTCGGACTAGCGGTACAGATACGCAGTATTTT.

This clone was seen only a few times. The J gene is TRBJ1-2, the V gene TRBV25-1; TRBD1 is a possible D gene (5 bases). This CDR3 contains 16 residues. Trimming removed 4 bases at V and 4 bases at J, with 19 bases between. Germline V gene data show CDR1 as MGHDK and CDR2 as SYGVNS. CDR3: CASSGADTQHIYGYTF. DNA of the CDR3: TGTGCCAGCAGTGGCGCGGACACCCAACACATCTATGGCTACACCTTC.

V and J are TRBV27 and TRBJ1-2; no clear D gene. The ends were cut back, 8 bases at V and 2 bases at J, with 12 bases in the middle. Germline values: CDR1 MNHEY, CDR2 SMNVEV (reference sequence). This CDR3 has 13 amino acids. CDR3 sequence: CASALRLNYGYTF. CDR3 coding DNA: TGTGCCAGCGCCTTACGACTGAACTATGGCTACACCTTC.